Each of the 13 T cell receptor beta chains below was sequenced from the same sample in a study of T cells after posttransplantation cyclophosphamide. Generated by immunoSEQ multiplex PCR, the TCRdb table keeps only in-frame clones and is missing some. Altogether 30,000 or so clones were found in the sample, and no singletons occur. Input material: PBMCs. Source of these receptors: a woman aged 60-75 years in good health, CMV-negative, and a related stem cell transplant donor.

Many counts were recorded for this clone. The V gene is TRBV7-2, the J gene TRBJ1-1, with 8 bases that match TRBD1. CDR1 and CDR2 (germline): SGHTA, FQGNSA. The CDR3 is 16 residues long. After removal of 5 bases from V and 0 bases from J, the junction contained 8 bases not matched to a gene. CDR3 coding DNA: TGTGCCAGCAGCCGGGACAGGCAAAGCATGAACACTGAAGCTTTCTTT. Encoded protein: CASSRDRQSMNTEAFF.

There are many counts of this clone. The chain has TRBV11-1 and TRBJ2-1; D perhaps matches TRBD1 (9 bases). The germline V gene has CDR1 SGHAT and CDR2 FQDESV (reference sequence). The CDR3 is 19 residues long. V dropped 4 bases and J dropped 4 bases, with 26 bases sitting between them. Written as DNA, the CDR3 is TGTGCCAGCAGCTCCGGGGGGGCATACCGGGACAGGGTTTACAATGAGCAGTTCTTC. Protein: CASSSGGAYRDRVYNEQFF.

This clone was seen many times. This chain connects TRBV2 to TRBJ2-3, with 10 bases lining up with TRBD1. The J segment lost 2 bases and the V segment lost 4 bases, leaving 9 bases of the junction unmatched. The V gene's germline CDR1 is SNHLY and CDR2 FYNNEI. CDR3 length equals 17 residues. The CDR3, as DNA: TGTGCCAGCAGTGGAGTCGCGGGACAGGGGAACACAGATACGCAGTATTTT. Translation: CASSGVAGQGNTDTQYF.

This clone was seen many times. CDR3 nucleotides: TGTGCCAGCAGGCTAGCAGGACAGGGGGCTGAAGCTTTCTTT. It codes for CASRLAGQGAEAFF. The rearrangement links TRBV7-9 to TRBJ1-1, with TRBD1 matching over 10 bases. Unmatched junction bases numbered 7, after V lost 6 bases and J lost 6 bases. Germline assignment: CDR1 SEHNR and CDR2 FQNEAQ (reference sequence). The CDR3 runs to 14 residues.

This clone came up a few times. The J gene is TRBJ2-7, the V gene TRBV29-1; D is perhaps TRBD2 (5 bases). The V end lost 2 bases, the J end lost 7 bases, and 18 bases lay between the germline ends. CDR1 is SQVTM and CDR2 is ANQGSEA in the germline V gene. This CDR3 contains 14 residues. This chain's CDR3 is CSVESVEGRKEQYF. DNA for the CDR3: TGCAGCGTTGAAAGTGTCGAGGGTAGGAAAGAGCAGTACTTC.

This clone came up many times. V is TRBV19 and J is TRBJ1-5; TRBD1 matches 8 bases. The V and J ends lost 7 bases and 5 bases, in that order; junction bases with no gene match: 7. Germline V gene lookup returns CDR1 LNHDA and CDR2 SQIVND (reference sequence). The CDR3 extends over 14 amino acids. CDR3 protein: CASIQQGGDQPQHF. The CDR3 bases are TGTGCCAGTATCCAACAGGGGGGTGATCAGCCCCAGCATTTT.

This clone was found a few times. CDR3 sequence: CASSQRGDTQYF. DNA of the CDR3: TGTGCCAGCAGCCAGAGGGGGGATACGCAGTATTTT. The rearrangement joins TRBV11-3 to TRBJ2-3; TRBD1 is a possible D gene (6 bases). With 5 bases removed from V and 6 bases from J, the gap between germline ends came to 9 bases. Germline CDR1 is SGHNT and CDR2 is YENEEA. This CDR3 region has 12 residues.

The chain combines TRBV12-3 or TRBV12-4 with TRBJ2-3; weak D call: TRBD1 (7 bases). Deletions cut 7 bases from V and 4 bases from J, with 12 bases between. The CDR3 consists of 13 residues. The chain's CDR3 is CASNQGGADTQYF. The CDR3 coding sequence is TGTGCCAGCAACCAGGGGGGCGCAGATACGCAGTATTTT.

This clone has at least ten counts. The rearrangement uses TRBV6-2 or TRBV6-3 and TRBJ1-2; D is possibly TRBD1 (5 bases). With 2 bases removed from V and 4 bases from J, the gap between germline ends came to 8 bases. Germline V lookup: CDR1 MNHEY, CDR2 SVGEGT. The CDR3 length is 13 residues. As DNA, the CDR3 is TGTGCCAGCAGTTACAGCGGGGGCTATGGCTACACCTTC. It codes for CASSYSGGYGYTF.

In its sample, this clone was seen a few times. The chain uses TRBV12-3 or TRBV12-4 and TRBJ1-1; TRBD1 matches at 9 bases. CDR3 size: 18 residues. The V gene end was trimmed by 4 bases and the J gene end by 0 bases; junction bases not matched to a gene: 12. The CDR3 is CASSSSPGTGFMNTEAFF. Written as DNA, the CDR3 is TGTGCCAGCAGTTCGTCTCCCGGGACAGGGTTTATGAACACTGAAGCTTTCTTT.

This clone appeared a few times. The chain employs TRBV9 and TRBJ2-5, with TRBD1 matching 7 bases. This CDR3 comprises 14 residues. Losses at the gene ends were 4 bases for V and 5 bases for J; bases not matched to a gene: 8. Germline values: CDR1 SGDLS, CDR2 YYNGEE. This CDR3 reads CASSYGAGGETQYF. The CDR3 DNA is TGTGCCAGCAGCTATGGGGCAGGGGGTGAGACCCAGTACTTC. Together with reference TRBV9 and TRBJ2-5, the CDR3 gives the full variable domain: DSGVTQTPKHLITATGQRVTLRCSPRSGDLSVYWYQQSLDQGLQFLIQYYNGEERAKGNILERFSAQQFPDLHSELNLSSLELGDSALYFCASSYGAGGETQYFGPGTRLLVL.

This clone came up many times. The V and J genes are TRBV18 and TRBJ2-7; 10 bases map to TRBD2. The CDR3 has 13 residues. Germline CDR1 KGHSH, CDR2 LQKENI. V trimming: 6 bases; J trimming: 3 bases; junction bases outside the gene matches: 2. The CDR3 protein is CASSPSGSYEQYF. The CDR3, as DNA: TGTGCCAGCTCTCCTAGCGGGAGCTACGAGCAGTACTTC.

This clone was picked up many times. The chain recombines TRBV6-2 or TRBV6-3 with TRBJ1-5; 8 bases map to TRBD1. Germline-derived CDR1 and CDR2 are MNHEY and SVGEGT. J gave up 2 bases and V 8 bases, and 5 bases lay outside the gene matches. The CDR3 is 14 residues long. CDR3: CASYRGNGNQPQHF. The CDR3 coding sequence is TGTGCCAGCTACAGGGGGAACGGCAATCAGCCCCAGCATTTT.